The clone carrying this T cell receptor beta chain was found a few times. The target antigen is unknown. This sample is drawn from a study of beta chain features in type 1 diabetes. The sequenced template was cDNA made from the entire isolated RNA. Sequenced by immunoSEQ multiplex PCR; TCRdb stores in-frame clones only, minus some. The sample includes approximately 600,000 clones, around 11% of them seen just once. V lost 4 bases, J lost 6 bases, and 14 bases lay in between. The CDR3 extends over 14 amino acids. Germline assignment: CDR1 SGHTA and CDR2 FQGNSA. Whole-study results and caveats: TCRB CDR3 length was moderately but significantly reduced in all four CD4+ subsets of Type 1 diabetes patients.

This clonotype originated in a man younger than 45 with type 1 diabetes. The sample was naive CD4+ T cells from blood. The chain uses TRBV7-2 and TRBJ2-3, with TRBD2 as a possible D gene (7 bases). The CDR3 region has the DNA TGTGCCAGCAGCTCCACGGGGGGCGGCGATACGCAGTATTTT. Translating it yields CASSSTGGGDTQYF.